Following are 6 T cell receptor beta chains from one sample sequenced in a study of cytomegalovirus exposure and HLA in healthy donors. The assay was immunoSEQ multiplex PCR, and TCRdb's table has in-frame clones only and misses some. The data contain 80,000 to 100,000 clones, roughly 85% of them singletons. Source material: PBMCs. These receptors originate from a woman in her 30s in good health and CMV-seronegative.

The table lists this clone with a count of one. The chain has TRBV27 and TRBJ2-6; 9 nucleotides align to TRBD1. This CDR3 has 19 amino acids. The V and J ends lost 5 bases and 1 base, in that order; junction bases with no gene match: 12. Germline V gene data show CDR1 as MNHEY and CDR2 as SMNVEV (reference sequence). Written as DNA, the CDR3 is TGTGCCAGCAGTATCCGACGAGGACAGGGGCCTTCTGGGGCCAACGTCCTGACTTTC. As protein: CASSIRRGQGPSGANVLTF.

This clone was observed once. The V and J genes are TRBV28 and TRBJ2-7; 9 bases match TRBD1. The junction had 16 bases not matched to a gene; V was cut back by 4 bases and J by 6 bases. The CDR3 is 17 residues long. Germline lookup yields CDR1 MDHEN and CDR2 SYDVKM. The CDR3 sequence is CASSYLPSGQGPFEQYF. The CDR3, as DNA: TGTGCCAGCAGTTACCTCCCATCGGGACAGGGACCCTTCGAGCAGTACTTC. Full variable domain (missing parts from reference TRBV28 and TRBJ2-7): DVKVTQSSRYLVKRTGEKVFLECVQDMDHENMFWYRQDPGLGLRLIYFSYDVKMKEKGDIPEGYSVSREKKERFSLILESASTNQTSMYLCASSYLPSGQGPFEQYFGPGTRLTVT.

The chain employs TRBV18 and TRBJ2-1; TRBD2 aligns across 7 bases. Losses at the gene ends were 6 bases for V and 8 bases for J; bases not matched to a gene: 7. Germline loops: CDR1 KGHSH, CDR2 LQKENI. The CDR3 has 13 residues. CDR3 region: CASSRRGVDEQFF. Here the CDR3 DNA reads TGTGCCAGCTCTCGCCGGGGGGTCGATGAGCAGTTCTTC.

The chain joins TRBV28 to TRBJ2-7; 7 nucleotides align to TRBD1. Germline lookup yields CDR1 MDHEN and CDR2 SYDVKM. Unmatched junction bases numbered 16, after V lost 10 bases and J lost 4 bases. The CDR3 runs 15 residues. The CDR3 DNA reads as TGTGCCATCTCAGTTTTAAGACAGGGATTATACGAGCAGTACTTC. Translated: CAISVLRQGLYEQYF.

This chain connects TRBV11-2 to TRBJ1-1, with D possibly TRBD1 on 5 matching bases. CDR1 and CDR2 from the germline V gene are SGHAT and FQNNGV. This CDR3 spans 13 amino acids. The germline V and J ends were trimmed by 3 bases and 6 bases, with 11 bases remaining between them. This chain's CDR3 is CASSLIRGAEAFF. Here the CDR3 DNA reads TGTGCCAGCAGCTTGATCCGGGGGGCTGAAGCTTTCTTT.

About this clone itself: This sample includes further DNA sequences coding for the same CDR3. V and J are TRBV6-1 and TRBJ2-3; 8 bases are shared with TRBD2. CDR1 and CDR2 (germline): MNHNS, SASEGT. The CDR3 has 14 residues. The V and J ends lost 4 bases and 3 bases, in that order; junction bases with no gene match: 3. The CDR3 is CASSGGGSTDTQYF. The CDR3 bases are TGTGCCAGCAGTGGCGGGGGGAGTACAGATACGCAGTATTTT.